This T cell receptor beta chain was sequenced for a study of OX40 agonist ivuxolimab in advanced cancers. In the study overall: The dose-escalation group included hepatocellular carcinoma, melanoma, renal cell carcinoma and head and neck cancer.

The CDR3 has 15 residues. V dropped 3 bases and J dropped 7; count of bases not matched to a gene: 6. From germline, CDR1 is SQVTM and CDR2 ANQGSEA. Repertoires were generated with immunoSEQ multiplex PCR, while TCRdb's copy carries only in-frame clones and drops some. The data contain about 69,000 clones, approximately 89% of them singletons. At baseline, cycle 4 day 1, and cycle 7 day 1, blood was sampled. The sample was CD4+ or CD8+ T cells sorted from blood, taken in a trial of the OX40 agonist ivuxolimab. The TCR was taken from an adult with an advanced solid tumor such as melanoma, head and neck, liver or kidney cancer. V is TRBV29-1 and J is TRBJ2-1; 13 bases map to TRBD2. CDR3 sequence: CSVEVLAGGPNEQFF. In DNA form, the CDR3 reads TGCAGCGTTGAGGTACTAGCGGGAGGGCCGAATGAGCAGTTCTTC.